This T cell receptor (beta chain) is from a study of T cell repertoires in cytomegalovirus infection. Whole-study context: It can be stated that public TCR beta signatures indicated CMV infection as well as a matching HLA type.

Study results and caveats: People with CMV and the relevant HLA were identified by cumulative public TCR beta family frequency. Ex vivo responses were dominated by HLA-C-restricted CMV-specific TCR beta clonotypes.

This clonotype has just a few counts. Its antigen is not known. Each CDR3 protein is one row after TCRdb ran MiXCR on the reads. The repertoire holds fewer than 250,000 distinct CDR3 sequences, with 22% as singletons. V gave up 1 base and J gave up 1 base; unmatched junction bases: 4. This CDR3 contains 17 residues. Germline assignment: CDR1 SGHVS and CDR2 FNYEAQ. The chain recombines TRBV7-6 with TRBJ2-2, with TRBD2 matching 9 bases. Sequencing was performed on CD8+ T cells from PBMCs. This TCR was recovered from a human donor in good health (CMV status not recorded). Some clones in this sample may be carry-over from other donors' samples. CDR3 in DNA: TGTGCCAGCAGCTTAGGGAAGCGGGGGGAGAACACCGGGGAGCTGTTTTTT. It is translated as CASSLGKRGENTGELFF.